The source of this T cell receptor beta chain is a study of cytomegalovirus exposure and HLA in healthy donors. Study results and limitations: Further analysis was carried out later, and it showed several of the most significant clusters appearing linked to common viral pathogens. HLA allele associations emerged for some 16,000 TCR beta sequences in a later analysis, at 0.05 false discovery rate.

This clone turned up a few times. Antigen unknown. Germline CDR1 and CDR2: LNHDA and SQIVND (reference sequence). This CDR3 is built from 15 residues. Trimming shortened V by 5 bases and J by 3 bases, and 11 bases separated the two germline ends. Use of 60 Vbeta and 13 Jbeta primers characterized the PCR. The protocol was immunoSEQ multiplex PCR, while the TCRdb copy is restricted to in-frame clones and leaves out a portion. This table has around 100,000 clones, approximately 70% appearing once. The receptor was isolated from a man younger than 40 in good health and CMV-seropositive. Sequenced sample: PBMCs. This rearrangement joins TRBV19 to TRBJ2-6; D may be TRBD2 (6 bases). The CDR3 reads CASSGGFGGANVLTF. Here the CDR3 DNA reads TGTGCCAGTAGTGGAGGGTTTGGTGGGGCCAACGTCCTGACTTTC.